This T cell receptor (beta chain) came from a study of T cell responses to AZD1222 COVID-19 vaccine. Background on the study: Pooled samples include second doses given at about 4 or 12 weeks.

Notes on this clone: Its target is not known.

Sequencing used immunoSEQ multiplex PCR; TCRdb keeps in-frame clones, though not all of them. The table records more than 150,000 clones, just over 85% of them present only once. Study-level findings and limits: Only five to seven AZD1222 recipients were seropositive at baseline. Most donors were white British and more were female, and clonal diversity was possibly underestimated. Spike as a whole was targeted by vaccine-associated CD4 TCRs, dominant at 160-218 and 743-854.

Germline V gene data show CDR1 as ENHRY and CDR2 as SYGVKD. This CDR3 has 15 amino acids. Trimming took 7 bases from V and 1 from J, leaving 15 bases between them. The chain combines TRBV10-3 with TRBJ2-3; tentatively, D is TRBD2 (6 bases). The source was peripheral blood, collected on day 0 of AZD1222 vaccination. The TCR was taken from an adult in good health. CDR3: CAITGEVGGTDTQYF. CDR3 bases: TGTGCCATCACCGGGGAGGTGGGGGGCACAGATACGCAGTATTTT.